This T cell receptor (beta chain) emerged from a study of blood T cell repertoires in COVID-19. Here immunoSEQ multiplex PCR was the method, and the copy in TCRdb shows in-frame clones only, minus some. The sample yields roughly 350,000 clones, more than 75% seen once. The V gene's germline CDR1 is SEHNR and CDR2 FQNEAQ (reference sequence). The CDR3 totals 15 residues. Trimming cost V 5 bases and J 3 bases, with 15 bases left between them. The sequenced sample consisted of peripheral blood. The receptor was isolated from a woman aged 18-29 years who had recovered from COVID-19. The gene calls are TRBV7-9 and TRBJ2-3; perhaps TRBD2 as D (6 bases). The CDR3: CASSPPGLSTDTQYF. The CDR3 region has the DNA TGTGCCAGCAGCCCTCCGGGACTGTCAACAGATACGCAGTATTTT.